One and the same sample provided the 5 T cell receptor beta chains below, sequenced in a study of blood T cell repertoires in COVID-19. Data came from immunoSEQ multiplex PCR; TCRdb stores just in-frame clones and leaves some out. The sample has a few hundred thousand clones; approximately 90% are singletons. Material for sequencing was peripheral blood. These receptors originate from a woman between 45 and 65 years old with COVID-19, enrolled during active disease.

This clone was seen a handful of times. V and J are TRBV2 and TRBJ1-6; D uncertain. This CDR3 has 13 residues. Germline V gene lookup returns CDR1 SNHLY and CDR2 FYNNEI. V was shortened by 7 bases and J by 7 bases, with 11 bases between the two germline ends. This CDR3 reads CASNAGSNSPLHF. The CDR3 DNA reads as TGTGCCAGCAATGCGGGATCAAATTCACCCCTCCACTTT.

This sequence joins TRBV4-2 and TRBJ2-7; maybe TRBD2 (5 bases). The germline CDR1 and CDR2 sequences are LGHNA and YNFKEQ. The CDR3 has 14 residues. V was trimmed by 0 bases and J by 2 bases, leaving 8 bases between them. The CDR3 bases are TGTGCCAGCAGCCAAGATAATAGCGCCTACGAGCAGTACTTC. As protein: CASSQDNSAYEQYF.

This rearrangement joins TRBV18 to TRBJ1-1, with unresolved D. CDR1 and CDR2 (germline): KGHSH, LQKENI. The CDR3 totals 15 residues. V was cut by 5 bases and J by 8 bases, with 21 bases left in between. The CDR3 region has the DNA TGTGCCAGCTCAGCTAACCTCGGGAGCGTCGGGGAAGCTTTCTTT. Amino acids: CASSANLGSVGEAFF.

V usage is TRBV18 and J usage is TRBJ2-3; 13 bases align to TRBD2. The CDR3 is made up of 17 amino acids. Per the germline V gene, CDR1 is KGHSH and CDR2 is LQKENI. Trimming cost V 6 bases and J 4 bases; bases outside gene matches: 10. The CDR3 DNA reads as TGTGCCAGCTCCCAAAGGACTAGCGGGAGACTGTCAGATACGCAGTATTTT. Translating gives CASSQRTSGRLSDTQYF.

The chain has TRBV30 and TRBJ2-5; 11 bases match TRBD2. There are 15 residues in the CDR3. Trimming cost V 2 bases and J 5 bases; bases outside gene matches: 7. CDR1 and CDR2 (germline): GTSNPN, SVGIG (reference sequence). The DNA of the CDR3 is TGTGCCTGGAGTTACTACGGGACTAGCGGCGAGACCCAGTACTTC. This sequence encodes CAWSYYGTSGETQYF.